What follows is one TCR beta chain and its context. The data were taken from a study of blood T cell repertoires in COVID-19. On the study more broadly: COVID-19 samples collected from the United States, Italy and Spain covered acute and convalescent phases. Nucleic acid was either cDNA or gDNA, and it came from T cells, B-cell-depleted T cells, or PBMCs.

The CDR3 loop spans 14 amino acids. V was clipped by 4 bases and J by 2 bases, with 14 bases between them. Germline V lookup: CDR1 SQVTM, CDR2 ANQGSEA. How the authors handled the data: Cell counts per sample came from amplifying reference gene primers. The repertoire was sequenced with immunoSEQ multiplex PCR; TCRdb's copy has only in-frame clones and lacks some. V, J and clone size are those of that table, while D and trimming were read from the DNA. The table lists over 200,000 clones, 80% to 90% of them singletons. Source material: peripheral blood. J is TRBJ2-5 and V is TRBV29-1; D perhaps matches TRBD1 (5 bases). The receptor comes from a man aged 18 to 30 with active or convalescent COVID-19. The CDR3 sequence: CSVGRQNHQETQYF. In DNA form, the CDR3 reads TGCAGCGTTGGTAGACAGAACCATCAAGAGACCCAGTACTTC. Together with reference TRBV29-1 and TRBJ2-5, the CDR3 gives the full variable domain: SAVISQKPSRDICQRGTSLTIQCQVDSQVTMMFWYRQQPGQSLTLIATANQGSEATYESGFVIDKFPISRPNLTFSTLTVSNMSPEDSSIYLCSVGRQNHQETQYFGPGTRLLVL.